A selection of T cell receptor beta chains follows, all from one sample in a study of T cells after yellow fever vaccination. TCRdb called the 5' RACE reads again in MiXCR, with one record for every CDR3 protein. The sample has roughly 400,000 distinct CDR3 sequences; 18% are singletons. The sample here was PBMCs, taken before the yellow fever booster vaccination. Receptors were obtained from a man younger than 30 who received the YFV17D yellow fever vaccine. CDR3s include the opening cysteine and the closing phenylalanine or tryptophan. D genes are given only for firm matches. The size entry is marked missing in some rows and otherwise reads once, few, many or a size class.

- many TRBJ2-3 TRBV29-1 CSVEPDPGDTQYF TGCAGCGTTGAACCCGATCCGGGAGATACGCAGTATTTT
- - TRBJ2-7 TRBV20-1 CSASRGDGFYEQYF TGCAGTGCTAGTAGAGGGGATGGTTTCTACGAGCAGTACTTC
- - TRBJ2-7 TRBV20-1 CSARSNSGSYEQYF TGCAGTGCTAGATCGAACAGTGGATCCTACGAGCAGTACTTC
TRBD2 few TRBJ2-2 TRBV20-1 CSAPTSGALINTGELFF TGCAGTGCGCCGACTAGCGGGGCACTCATAAACACCGGGGAGCTGTTTTTT
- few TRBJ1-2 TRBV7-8 CASSLAASPSCTF TGTGCCAGCAGCTTAGCGGCAAGCCCTTCGTGCACCTTC
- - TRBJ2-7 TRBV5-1 CASSLAAGSREQYF TGCGCCAGCAGCTTGGCGGCAGGGTCACGCGAGCAGTACTTC
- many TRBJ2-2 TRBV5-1 CASLSFGGGTGELFF TGCGCCAGCCTGTCCTTTGGGGGCGGCACCGGGGAGCTGTTTTTT
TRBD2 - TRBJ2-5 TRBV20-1 CSARGSGGTQETQYF TGCAGTGCTAGAGGAAGCGGGGGAACACAAGAGACCCAGTACTTC
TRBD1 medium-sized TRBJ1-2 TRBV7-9 CASSDGQGADGYTF TGTGCCAGCAGCGACGGACAGGGGGCTGATGGCTACACCTTC
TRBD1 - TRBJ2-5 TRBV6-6 CASSYTEGTGRETQYF TGTGCCAGCAGTTACACGGAGGGGACAGGGCGAGAGACCCAGTACTTC
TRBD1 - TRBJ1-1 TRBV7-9 CASSFNRQGGNEAFF TGTGCCAGCAGCTTTAACCGACAGGGCGGGAATGAAGCTTTCTTT
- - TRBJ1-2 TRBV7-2 CASSLSGVGNYGYTF TGTGCCAGCAGCTTATCGGGGGTCGGTAACTATGGCTACACCTTC
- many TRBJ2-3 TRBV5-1 CASRYRGLTDTQYF TGCGCCAGCAGGTATCGGGGGCTCACAGATACGCAGTATTTT
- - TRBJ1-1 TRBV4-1 CASSQAWGYTEAFF TGCGCCAGCAGCCAAGCATGGGGGTACACTGAAGCTTTCTTT
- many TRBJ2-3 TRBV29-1 CSVVESPDTQYF TGCAGCGTTGTGGAGAGCCCAGATACGCAGTATTTT
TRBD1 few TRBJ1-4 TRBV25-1 CASSAPRQGLNEKLFF TGTGCCAGCAGTGCACCCCGACAGGGGCTTAATGAAAAACTGTTTTTT
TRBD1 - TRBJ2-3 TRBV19 CASSPRTGGRDTQYF TGTGCCAGTAGTCCCCGGACAGGGGGCAGAGATACGCAGTATTTT
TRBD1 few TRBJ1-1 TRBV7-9 CASGPGTGNTEAFF TGTGCCAGCGGGCCTGGGACAGGGAACACTGAAGCTTTCTTT
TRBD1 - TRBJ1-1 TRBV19 CASRGGQRSDTEAFF TGTGCCAGTAGGGGGGGACAGAGGTCGGACACTGAAGCTTTCTTT
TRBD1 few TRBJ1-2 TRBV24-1 CATSDPETGEKPANYGYTF TGTGCCACCAGTGACCCAGAGACAGGGGAAAAACCAGCTAACTATGGCTACACCTTC
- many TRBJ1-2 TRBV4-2 CASSQVGRYGYTF TGTGCCAGCAGCCAAGTGGGTCGATATGGCTACACCTTC
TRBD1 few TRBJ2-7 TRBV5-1 CASSREGQGAYEQYF TGCGCCAGCAGCCGGGAGGGACAGGGGGCTTACGAGCAGTACTTC
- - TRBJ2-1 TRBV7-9 CASSLGANEQFF TGTGCCAGCAGCTTAGGTGCCAATGAGCAGTTCTTC
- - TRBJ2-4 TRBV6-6 CASSYTPDVRGNIQYF TGTGCCAGCAGTTATACCCCCGACGTGAGGGGAAACATTCAGTACTTC
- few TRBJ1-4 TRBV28 CASSAGQLNEKLFF TGTGCCAGCAGTGCCGGACAGCTTAATGAAAAACTGTTTTTT
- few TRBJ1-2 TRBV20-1 CSARPPVGWNYGYTF TGCAGTGCTAGACCCCCGGTGGGATGGAACTATGGCTACACCTTC
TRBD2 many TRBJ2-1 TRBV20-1 CSARRGGASSQFF TGCAGTGCTAGACGCGGGGGGGCATCTTCGCAGTTCTTC
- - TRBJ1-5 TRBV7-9 CASSLTTDQPQHF TGTGCCAGCAGCTTAACGACGGACCAACCCCAGCATTTT
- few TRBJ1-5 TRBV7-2 CASRVVGGQDQPQHF TGTGCCAGCAGAGTAGTTGGGGGGCAGGATCAGCCCCAGCATTTT
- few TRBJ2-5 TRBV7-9 CASSLRGPANSYQETQYF TGTGCCAGCAGCTTAAGGGGCCCCGCCAACTCCTATCAAGAGACCCAGTACTTC
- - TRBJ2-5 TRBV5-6 CASSPTANRETQYF TGTGCCAGCAGCCCCACGGCCAACCGGGAGACCCAGTACTTC
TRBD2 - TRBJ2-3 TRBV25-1 CASSKRGGPDTQYF TGTGCCAGCAGTAAGCGGGGGGGCCCAGATACGCAGTATTTT
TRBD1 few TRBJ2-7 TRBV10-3 CAIRGQGEQYF TGTGCCATCAGAGGACAGGGCGAGCAGTACTTC
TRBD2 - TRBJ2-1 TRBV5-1 CASSRGSSDEQFF TGCGCCAGCAGCCGCGGGAGTAGCGATGAGCAGTTCTTC
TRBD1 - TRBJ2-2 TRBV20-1 CSASRRQGARTGELFF TGCAGTGCTAGCCGAAGACAGGGGGCGAGGACCGGGGAGCTGTTTTTT
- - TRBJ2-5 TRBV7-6 CASSTPGPAQETQYF TGTGCCAGCAGCACCCCGGGCCCAGCGCAAGAGACCCAGTACTTC
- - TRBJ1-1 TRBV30 CAGSGQLNTEAFF TGTGCCGGGAGTGGACAGTTGAACACTGAAGCTTTCTTT
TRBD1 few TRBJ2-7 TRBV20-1 CSARDRDRALEQYF TGCAGTGCTAGAGATCGCGACAGGGCCCTCGAGCAGTACTTC
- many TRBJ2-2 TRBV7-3 CASSLSAGSGTGELFF TGTGCCAGCAGCTTATCAGCCGGGAGTGGCACCGGGGAGCTGTTTTTT
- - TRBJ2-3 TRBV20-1 CSARDQSGPPDTQYF TGCAGTGCTAGAGATCAGTCGGGGCCGCCAGATACGCAGTATTTT
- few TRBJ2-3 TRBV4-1 CASSLTGGGRGLLTDTQYF TGCGCCAGCAGCCTGACCGGGGGAGGCCGGGGCCTACTGACAGATACGCAGTATTTT
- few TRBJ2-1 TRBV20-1 CSGVRAQNNEQFF TGCAGTGGGGTCCGGGCACAGAACAATGAGCAGTTCTTC
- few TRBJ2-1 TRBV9 CASSDIAGPYNEQFF TGTGCCAGCAGTGACATAGCTGGTCCCTACAATGAGCAGTTCTTC
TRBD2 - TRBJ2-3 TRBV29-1 CSVEGGASAGGTDTQYF TGCAGCGTTGAAGGCGGGGCCTCGGCGGGAGGCACAGATACGCAGTATTTT
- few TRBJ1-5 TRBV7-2 CASSFGDNQPQHF TGTGCCAGCAGCTTTGGGGACAATCAGCCCCAGCATTTT
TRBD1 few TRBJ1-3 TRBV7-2 CASSRVGTGGSGNTIYF TGTGCCAGCAGCCGGGTAGGGACAGGGGGCAGTGGAAACACCATATATTTT
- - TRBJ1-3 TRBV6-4 CASSDSPGSSTIYF TGTGCCAGCAGTGACTCTCCGGGTAGTAGCACCATATATTTT
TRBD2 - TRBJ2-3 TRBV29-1 CSVGTSGVPGTDTQYF TGCAGCGTGGGGACTAGCGGGGTCCCCGGCACAGATACGCAGTATTTT
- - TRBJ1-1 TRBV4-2 CASSQDQARWAFF TGTGCCAGCAGCCAAGATCAGGCTCGTTGGGCTTTCTTT
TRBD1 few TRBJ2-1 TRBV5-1 CASSRTGAWNEQFF TGCGCCAGCAGCCGGACAGGGGCTTGGAATGAGCAGTTCTTC
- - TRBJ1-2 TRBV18 CASSPSGGFNNYGYTF TGTGCCAGCTCACCAAGTGGGGGTTTTAATAACTATGGCTACACCTTC
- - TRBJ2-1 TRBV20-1 CSASGGRNEQFF TGCAGTGCTAGCGGGGGGCGCAATGAGCAGTTCTTC
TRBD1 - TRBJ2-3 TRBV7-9 CASSSTGTASTDTQYF TGTGCCAGCAGCTCGACCGGGACAGCTAGCACAGATACGCAGTATTTT
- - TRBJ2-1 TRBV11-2 CASSLGDGPYYNEQFF TGTGCCAGCAGCTTAGGGGACGGTCCCTACTACAATGAGCAGTTCTTC
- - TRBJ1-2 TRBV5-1 CASRQTTGNYGYTF TGCGCCAGCAGGCAAACGACAGGAAACTATGGCTACACCTTC
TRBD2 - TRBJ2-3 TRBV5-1 CASSTFSGGASDTQYF TGCGCCAGCAGCACCTTTAGCGGGGGGGCCTCAGATACGCAGTATTTT
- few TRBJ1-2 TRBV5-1 CASSLDATGYGYTF TGCGCCAGCAGCTTGGACGCCACGGGGTATGGCTACACCTTC
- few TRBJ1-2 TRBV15 CATSRVTANGYTF TGTGCCACCAGCAGAGTAACTGCGAATGGCTACACCTTC
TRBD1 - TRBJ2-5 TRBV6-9 CASTDRGMETQYF TGTGCCAGCACGGACAGGGGGATGGAGACCCAGTACTTC
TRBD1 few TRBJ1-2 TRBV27 CASSRQGGGGYTF TGTGCCAGCAGCAGACAGGGGGGTGGTGGCTACACCTTC